The 17 T cell receptor beta chains reported below all come from one sample, sequenced in a study of blood T cell repertoires in COVID-19. Sequencing used immunoSEQ multiplex PCR; TCRdb keeps in-frame clones, though not all of them. The sample lists more than 95,000 clones; less than 80% were seen once. Sequencing was carried out using peripheral blood. These receptors were taken from a man aged 50-60 years with acute or convalescent COVID-19.

The count of this clone is one. The genes are TRBV2 and TRBJ2-1, with TRBD1 identical over 8 bases. V lost 5 bases, J lost 3 bases, and 9 bases stayed unmatched. The CDR3 covers 16 residues. Germline-derived CDR1 and CDR2 are SNHLY and FYNNEI. The CDR3 DNA is TGTGCCAGCAGTAGAGGACAGGGTGGAATCTACAATGAGCAGTTCTTC. Amino acid sequence: CASSRGQGGIYNEQFF.

The chain joins TRBV28 to TRBJ1-6; 9 bases agree with TRBD1. V gave up 1 base and J gave up 9 bases; unmatched junction bases: 13. The V gene's germline CDR1 is MDHEN and CDR2 SYDVKM. The CDR3 consists of 18 residues. DNA of the CDR3: TGTGCCAGCAGTTTATTCTCGAGGGGACAGGGTAAAGGTTCACCCCTCCACTTT. Its protein product is CASSLFSRGQGKGSPLHF.

The gene calls are TRBV3-1 (or the pseudogene TRBV3-2) and TRBJ2-7; D call uncertain. V was shortened by 4 bases and J by 5 bases, with 15 bases between the two germline ends. Germline V CDR1 and CDR2: LGHDT, YNNKEL (reference sequence). The CDR3 extends over 14 amino acids. DNA of the CDR3: TGTGCCAGCAGCCCCGGTAGTTTTTCCCACGAGCAGTACTTC. Its protein product is CASSPGSFSHEQYF.

This chain links TRBV7-3 with TRBJ1-6; tentatively, D is TRBD1 (5 bases). This CDR3 has 16 amino acids. Trimming removed 1 base from V and 7 bases from J, with 14 bases in between. Germline CDR1 reads SGHTA; CDR2 reads FQGTGA. The CDR3 loop reads CASSLNPPGNNSPLHF. The CDR3 bases are TGTGCCAGCAGCTTAAACCCCCCAGGGAACAATTCACCCCTCCACTTT. The full variable domain, in which reference TRBV7-3 and TRBJ1-6 provide the parts outside the CDR3, is GAGVSQTPSNKVTEKGKYVELRCDPISGHTALYWYRQSLGQGPEFLIYFQGTGAADDSGLPNDRFFAVRPEGSVSTLKIQRTERGDSAVYLCASSLNPPGNNSPLHFGNGTRLTVT.

The V gene is TRBV28, the J gene TRBJ2-3; 12 nucleotides align to TRBD2. The V and J ends lost 3 bases and 6 bases, in that order; junction bases with no gene match: 7. The germline gives CDR1 MDHEN, CDR2 SYDVKM. The CDR3 spans 16 residues. The CDR3 spells CASSFLAGGPGDTQYF. CDR3 bases: TGTGCCAGCAGTTTTCTAGCGGGAGGGCCGGGGGATACGCAGTATTTT.

The chain combines TRBV4-2 with TRBJ2-2; D not resolved. The CDR3 is 15 residues long. V shed 4 bases and J shed 2 bases, with 11 bases lying between them. Germline CDR1 and CDR2: LGHNA and YNFKEQ. The CDR3 sequence: CASSLSRFNTGELFF. As DNA, the CDR3 is TGTGCCAGCAGCCTATCGAGATTTAACACCGGGGAGCTGTTTTTT.

The J gene is TRBJ2-6, the V gene TRBV2; no clear D gene. The length of the CDR3 is 15 residues. Germline V gene lookup returns CDR1 SNHLY and CDR2 FYNNEI. Trimming took off 6 bases at V and 0 bases at J, with 9 bases between the two ends. The CDR3 here is CASRSLPSGANVLTF. The CDR3 nucleotides read TGTGCCAGCAGGTCCCTTCCCTCTGGGGCCAACGTCCTGACTTTC. The entire variable domain, with the rest obtained from reference TRBV2 and TRBJ2-6, is as follows: EPEVTQTPSHQVTQMGQEVILRCVPISNHLYFYWYRQILGQKVEFLVSFYNNEISEKSEIFDDQFSVERPDGSNFTLKIRSTKLEDSAMYFCASRSLPSGANVLTFGAGSRLTVL.

V is TRBV7-9 and J is TRBJ1-4; 10 bases line up with TRBD1. Germline CDR1 and CDR2: SEHNR and FQNEAQ (reference sequence). V dropped 5 bases and J dropped 7; count of bases not matched to a gene: 7. This CDR3 region has 15 residues. DNA for the CDR3: TGTGCCAGCAGCCGAGGGACAGGGGTTGGTGAAAAACTGTTTTTT. The encoded protein is CASSRGTGVGEKLFF. The full variable domain, its missing parts supplied by reference TRBV7-9 and TRBJ1-4, is DTGVSQNPRHKITKRGQNVTFRCDPISEHNRLYWYRQTLGQGPEFLTYFQNEAQLEKSRLLSDRFSAERPKGSFSTLEIQRTEQGDSAMYLCASSRGTGVGEKLFFGSGTQLSVL.

J is TRBJ1-1 and V is TRBV2; 8 bases are shared with TRBD1. The CDR3 spans 20 residues. Germline CDR1 and CDR2: SNHLY and FYNNEI. V was clipped by 5 bases and J by 1 base; unmatched bases: 21. The CDR3 protein is CASSWWDPDRERYGNTEAFF. The CDR3 nucleotides are TGTGCCAGCAGTTGGTGGGATCCGGACAGGGAGAGATATGGGAACACTGAAGCTTTCTTT. Complete variable domain (other parts from reference TRBV2 and TRBJ1-1): EPEVTQTPSHQVTQMGQEVILRCVPISNHLYFYWYRQILGQKVEFLVSFYNNEISEKSEIFDDQFSVERPDGSNFTLKIRSTKLEDSAMYFCASSWWDPDRERYGNTEAFFGQGTRLTVV.

The table lists this clone with a count of one. The V and J genes are TRBV24-1 and TRBJ1-1, with D perhaps TRBD1 (5 bases). Germline lookup yields CDR1 KGHDR and CDR2 SFDVKD. This CDR3 has 17 residues. With 4 bases removed from V and 0 bases from J, the gap between germline ends came to 17 bases. The CDR3 region is CATSENRCSFLNTEAFF. CDR3 nucleotides: TGTGCCACCAGTGAGAACAGGTGTTCGTTCTTGAACACTGAAGCTTTCTTT.

The chain combines TRBV20-1 with TRBJ1-2, with TRBD1 identical over 7 bases. Germline loops: CDR1 DFQATT, CDR2 SNEGSKA (reference sequence). J was trimmed by 8 bases and V by 0 bases; bases with no gene match: 0. The CDR3 length is 11 residues. The CDR3 loop reads CSARETGGYTF. In DNA form, the CDR3 reads TGCAGTGCTAGAGAGACAGGGGGCTACACCTTC.

The genes are TRBV3-1 (or the pseudogene TRBV3-2) and TRBJ2-3, with D possibly TRBD1 on 6 matching bases. Germline CDR1 LGHDT, CDR2 YNNKEL (reference sequence). This CDR3 comprises 15 residues. V dropped 0 bases and J dropped 6 bases, with 13 bases sitting between them. CDR3 in amino acids: CASSQEGWQGDTQYF. As DNA, the CDR3 is TGTGCCAGCAGCCAAGAGGGGTGGCAGGGGGATACGCAGTATTTT.

The table lists this clone with a few counts. The V gene is TRBV9, the J gene TRBJ2-3; a possible D gene is TRBD2 (6 bases). The germline CDR1 and CDR2 sequences are SGDLS and YYNGEE. Trimming stripped 0 bases from V and 3 bases from J, with 11 bases between. This CDR3 has 15 amino acids. In DNA, the CDR3 is TGTGCCAGCAGCGTAGGTAATAGCGGAACAGATACGCAGTATTTT. Translating gives CASSVGNSGTDTQYF.

The chain is built from TRBV5-5 and TRBJ1-5; 8 nucleotides align to TRBD1. The CDR3 extends over 13 amino acids. Germline loops: CDR1 SGHKS, CDR2 YYEKEE (reference sequence). After removal of 4 bases from V and 5 bases from J, the junction contained 2 bases not matched to a gene. CDR3 amino acids: CASSGQGDQPQHF. The CDR3, as DNA: TGTGCCAGCAGCGGACAGGGAGATCAGCCCCAGCATTTT.

The chain links TRBV9 to TRBJ2-3, with TRBD2 matching over 11 bases. V dropped 6 bases and J dropped 3; count of bases not matched to a gene: 9. This CDR3 comprises 16 residues. Germline V gene data show CDR1 as SGDLS and CDR2 as YYNGEE. The CDR3 coding sequence is TGTGCCAGCACCGAGGGACTAGCGGTTCTTACAGATACGCAGTATTTT. Its translation is CASTEGLAVLTDTQYF.

Details on this clone: Other nucleotide sequences from this sample produce the same CDR3. V and J are TRBV6-5 and TRBJ2-5, with D possibly matching TRBD2 (7 bases). Germline lookup yields CDR1 MNHEY and CDR2 SVGAGI. The CDR3 is 14 amino acids. V was shortened by 6 bases and J by 1 base, with 12 bases between the two germline ends. CDR3 in DNA: TGTGCCAGCAGGGAGGGGGGGAGCCAAGAGACCCAGTACTTC. Translation: CASREGGSQETQYF.

This sequence joins TRBV13 and TRBJ2-1; 11 nucleotides agree with TRBD2. The germline V gene has CDR1 PRHDT and CDR2 FYEKMQ (reference sequence). CDR3 length equals 17 residues. The trim removed 1 base at V and 3 bases at J, leaving 5 bases unmatched. CDR3 sequence (DNA): TGTGCCAGCAGCTTAGTAACTAGCGGGAGCGTCTACAATGAGCAGTTCTTC. Encoded protein: CASSLVTSGSVYNEQFF.